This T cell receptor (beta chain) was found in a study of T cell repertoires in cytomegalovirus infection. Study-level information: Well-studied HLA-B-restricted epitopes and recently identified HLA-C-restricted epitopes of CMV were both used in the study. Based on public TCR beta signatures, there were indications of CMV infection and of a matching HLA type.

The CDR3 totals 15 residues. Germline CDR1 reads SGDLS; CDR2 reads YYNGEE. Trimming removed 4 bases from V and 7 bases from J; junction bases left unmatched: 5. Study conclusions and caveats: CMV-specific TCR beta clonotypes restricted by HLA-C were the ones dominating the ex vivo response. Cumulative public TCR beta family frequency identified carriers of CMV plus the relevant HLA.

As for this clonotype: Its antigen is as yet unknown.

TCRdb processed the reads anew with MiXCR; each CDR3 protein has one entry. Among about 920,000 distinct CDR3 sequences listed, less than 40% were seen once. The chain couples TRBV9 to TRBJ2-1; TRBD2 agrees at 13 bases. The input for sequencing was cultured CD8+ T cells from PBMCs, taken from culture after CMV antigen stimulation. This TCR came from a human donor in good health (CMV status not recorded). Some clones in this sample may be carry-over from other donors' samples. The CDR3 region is CASSSSGLAGNEQFF. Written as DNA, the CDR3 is TGTGCCAGCAGCTCATCGGGACTAGCGGGGAATGAGCAGTTCTTC.